The rows below give T cell receptor beta chains drawn from one sample of a study of cytomegalovirus exposure and HLA in healthy donors. TCRdb keeps only in-frame clones here, not all; method: immunoSEQ multiplex PCR. The profile covers about 140,000 clones, with approximately 80% appearing a single time and approximately 15% taken by the ten largest. The sequencing input was PBMCs. These receptors came from a woman aged 40 to 49 in good health and CMV-seronegative. Each CDR3 is given with its conserved first and last residue. A D gene is named only where the DNA matches it firmly. Clone size, where shown, is once, few, many, or a class for clones that have expanded.

V: TRBV2
J: TRBJ2-3
size: -
D: -
CDR3: CASSGRDLGTDTQYF
DNA: TGTGCCAGCAGTGGACGGGATCTGGGCACAGATACGCAGTATTTT

V: TRBV29-1
J: TRBJ2-3
size: -
D: -
CDR3: CSVAVASTDTQYF
DNA: TGCAGCGTTGCCGTAGCTAGCACAGATACGCAGTATTTT

V: TRBV9
J: TRBJ2-2
size: -
D: TRBD1
CDR3: CASSVGDRGPGELFF
DNA: TGTGCCAGCAGCGTAGGGGACAGGGGACCCGGGGAGCTGTTTTTT

V: TRBV18
J: TRBJ1-6
size: -
D: -
CDR3: CASSPSVRDYNSPLHF
DNA: TGTGCCAGCTCACCATCGGTCAGGGATTATAATTCACCCCTCCACTTT

V: TRBV4-1
J: TRBJ1-4
size: -
D: -
CDR3: CASSQASGGRLWNEKLFF
DNA: TGCGCCAGCAGCCAAGCTTCAGGAGGGCGGCTTTGGAATGAAAAACTGTTTTTT

V: TRBV28
J: TRBJ2-5
size: -
D: TRBD1
CDR3: CASSWTGASQETQYF
DNA: TGTGCCAGCAGCTGGACAGGGGCCTCTCAAGAGACCCAGTACTTC

V: TRBV9
J: TRBJ1-6
size: few
D: -
CDR3: CASSVDDTSSYNSPLHF
DNA: TGTGCCAGCAGCGTAGATGACACTTCCTCCTATAATTCACCCCTCCACTTT

V: TRBV7-2
J: TRBJ1-1
size: few
D: -
CDR3: CASSFLSGELEAFF
DNA: TGTGCCAGCAGCTTTCTTTCGGGGGAACTTGAAGCTTTCTTT

V: TRBV20-1
J: TRBJ2-1
size: few
D: -
CDR3: CSAWTVYSQFF
DNA: TGCAGTGCATGGACAGTATATTCGCAGTTCTTC

V: TRBV4-2
J: TRBJ1-2
size: -
D: TRBD1
CDR3: CASSQGRGQGVGYTF
DNA: TGTGCCAGCAGCCAAGGAAGAGGACAGGGGGTTGGCTACACCTTC

V: TRBV28
J: TRBJ2-3
size: -
D: TRBD2
CDR3: CASLTPLGGGTDTQYF
DNA: TGTGCCAGCCTCACTCCCCTGGGAGGGGGCACAGATACGCAGTATTTT

V: TRBV19
J: TRBJ2-1
size: -
D: TRBD2
CDR3: CASSIQRGGNEQFF
DNA: TGTGCCAGTAGTATACAGCGGGGGGGTAATGAGCAGTTCTTC

V: TRBV5-8
J: TRBJ2-5
size: -
D: TRBD2
CDR3: CASSLGLAGGRETQYF
DNA: TGTGCCAGCAGCTTGGGTCTAGCGGGGGGCCGGGAGACCCAGTACTTC

V: TRBV4-1
J: TRBJ2-7
size: -
D: TRBD2
CDR3: CASSPFFSSGPPFEQYF
DNA: TGCGCCAGCAGCCCATTTTTTTCTAGCGGGCCCCCCTTCGAGCAGTACTTC

V: TRBV28
J: TRBJ2-5
size: -
D: -
CDR3: CASSSRETQYF
DNA: TGTGCCAGCAGTTCCAGGGAGACCCAGTACTTC

V: TRBV2
J: TRBJ2-6
size: -
D: -
CDR3: CASRGPGANVLTF
DNA: TGTGCCAGCAGGGGGCCTGGGGCCAACGTCCTGACTTTC

V: TRBV7-2
J: TRBJ1-6
size: -
D: -
CDR3: CASSFSGSPLHF
DNA: TGTGCCAGCAGCTTCAGCGGATCACCCCTCCACTTT

V: TRBV28
J: TRBJ1-1
size: -
D: -
CDR3: CASSLGGGGTEAFF
DNA: TGTGCCAGCAGTTTAGGGGGGGGAGGAACTGAAGCTTTCTTT

V: TRBV5-4
J: TRBJ1-2
size: few
D: TRBD1
CDR3: CASSRSTGNLNYGYTF
DNA: TGTGCCAGCAGCCGATCGACAGGGAATCTTAACTATGGCTACACCTTC

V: TRBV11-2
J: TRBJ2-1
size: -
D: -
CDR3: CASSLVPGSYNEQFF
DNA: TGTGCCAGCAGCTTAGTCCCCGGCTCCTACAATGAGCAGTTCTTC

V: TRBV6-6
J: TRBJ2-5
size: -
D: TRBD2
CDR3: CASRETSGGAGETQYF
DNA: TGTGCCAGCAGAGAGACTAGCGGGGGGGCTGGGGAGACCCAGTACTTC

V: TRBV6-6
J: TRBJ2-3
size: -
D: TRBD1
CDR3: CASSSRGQVNTDTQYF
DNA: TGTGCCAGCAGTTCTAGAGGACAGGTTAACACAGATACGCAGTATTTT

V: TRBV4-1
J: TRBJ1-4
size: -
D: TRBD1
CDR3: CASSPFSSGGSEKLFF
DNA: TGCGCCAGCAGCCCATTCAGCTCAGGGGGCAGTGAAAAACTGTTTTTT

V: TRBV30
J: TRBJ2-1
size: -
D: -
CDR3: CAWSRGAYNEQFF
DNA: TGTGCCTGGAGTCGGGGGGCCTATAATGAGCAGTTCTTC

V: TRBV7-2
J: TRBJ2-7
size: -
D: -
CDR3: CASSGAGSPYEQYF
DNA: TGTGCCAGCAGCGGGGCGGGAAGCCCCTACGAGCAGTACTTC

V: TRBV28
J: TRBJ1-1
size: few
D: -
CDR3: CASSEWGGEAEAFF
DNA: TGTGCCAGCAGCGAATGGGGGGGGGAGGCTGAAGCTTTCTTT

V: TRBV4-2
J: TRBJ2-5
size: -
D: -
CDR3: CASSQGREETQYF
DNA: TGTGCCAGCAGCCAAGGACGGGAAGAGACCCAGTACTTC

V: TRBV28
J: TRBJ2-2
size: -
D: -
CDR3: CASSLPRTLTGELFF
DNA: TGTGCCAGCAGTTTACCCAGAACCTTAACCGGGGAGCTGTTTTTT

V: TRBV6-5
J: TRBJ2-7
size: -
D: TRBD1
CDR3: CASRNDRGRYEQYF
DNA: TGTGCCAGCAGAAACGACAGGGGGCGATACGAGCAGTACTTC

V: TRBV27
J: TRBJ1-1
size: few
D: -
CDR3: CASSFGQNTEAFF
DNA: TGTGCCAGCAGTTTTGGGCAGAACACTGAAGCTTTCTTT

V: TRBV19
J: TRBJ2-5
size: -
D: TRBD1
CDR3: CASSITGDQETQYF
DNA: TGTGCCAGTAGTATTACAGGGGACCAAGAGACCCAGTACTTC

V: TRBV14
J: TRBJ2-1
size: -
D: TRBD2
CDR3: CASSRPSGADRRVF
DNA: TGTGCCAGCAGCCGACCTAGCGGGGCTGACCGGCGGGTCTTC

V: TRBV9
J: TRBJ2-5
size: -
D: TRBD2
CDR3: CASSELAGRLETQYF
DNA: TGTGCCAGCAGCGAGTTAGCGGGAAGGTTGGAGACCCAGTACTTC

V: TRBV7-2
J: TRBJ1-2
size: -
D: TRBD1
CDR3: CASSTRGQGALRGYTF
DNA: TGTGCCAGCAGCACCAGAGGGCAGGGGGCATTGAGAGGCTACACCTTC

V: TRBV5-1
J: TRBJ2-1
size: -
D: -
CDR3: CASSLGASGNEQFF
DNA: TGCGCCAGCAGCTTGGGTGCGAGTGGCAATGAGCAGTTCTTC

V: TRBV27
J: TRBJ2-7
size: -
D: -
CDR3: CASSLSSPEVYEQYF
DNA: TGTGCCAGCAGTTTATCTTCCCCGGAGGTCTACGAGCAGTACTTC

V: TRBV4-3
J: TRBJ1-5
size: -
D: TRBD1
CDR3: CASSQGTGGNQPQHF
DNA: TGCGCCAGCAGCCAAGGCACAGGGGGCAATCAGCCCCAGCATTTT

V: TRBV19
J: TRBJ2-3
size: -
D: -
CDR3: CATETDPDTQYF
DNA: TGTGCCACTGAGACAGATCCAGATACGCAGTATTTT

V: TRBV25-1
J: TRBJ1-2
size: -
D: -
CDR3: CASSEEVNYGYTF
DNA: TGTGCCAGCAGTGAAGAGGTTAACTATGGCTACACCTTC

V: TRBV27
J: TRBJ2-7
size: -
D: TRBD2
CDR3: CASSPRTGGVYEQYF
DNA: TGTGCCAGCAGTCCCCGGACGGGAGGAGTATACGAGCAGTACTTC

V: TRBV7-2
J: TRBJ2-5
size: -
D: TRBD2
CDR3: CASLQGGGALETQYF
DNA: TGTGCCAGCCTCCAGGGCGGGGGGGCTTTGGAGACCCAGTACTTC

V: TRBV18
J: TRBJ2-5
size: once
D: TRBD2
CDR3: CASSPLAGGPETQYF
DNA: TGTGCCAGCTCACCACTCGCGGGAGGGCCGGAGACCCAGTACTTC

V: TRBV10-1
J: TRBJ2-7
size: -
D: -
CDR3: CASSESSGSRSQYF
DNA: TGCGCCAGCAGTGAGTCATCAGGTTCCCGCTCGCAGTACTTC

V: TRBV28
J: TRBJ1-1
size: -
D: -
CDR3: CASSNILSSGLNTEAFF
DNA: TGTGCCAGCAGCAATATCCTCTCTTCAGGGCTGAACACTGAAGCTTTCTTT

V: TRBV19
J: TRBJ1-1
size: -
D: -
CDR3: CASSIDRVSTEAFF
DNA: TGTGCCAGTAGTATAGATCGGGTTAGCACTGAAGCTTTCTTT

V: TRBV10-3
J: TRBJ1-2
size: -
D: -
CDR3: CAISPSGVEGRYGYTF
DNA: TGTGCCATCAGCCCATCGGGGGTGGAGGGTCGGTATGGCTACACCTTC

V: TRBV5-6
J: TRBJ2-2
size: -
D: -
CDR3: CASSPEIGELFF
DNA: TGTGCCAGCAGCCCGGAGATCGGGGAGCTGTTTTTT

V: TRBV28
J: TRBJ1-2
size: -
D: -
CDR3: CASSPPGAAENYGYTF
DNA: TGTGCCAGCAGTCCCCCAGGGGCAGCAGAAAACTATGGCTACACCTTC